This T cell receptor beta chain derives from a study of T cell repertoires in ileal Crohn's disease. The overall study: Operated complications were stricturing disease (about 60%) and penetrating disease (approximately 39%). Biopsies of the neoterminal ileum at postoperative colonoscopy form M6 samples. The study's findings and limits: High-frequency clones were more common in sorted CD8 than CD4 cells.

In germline, CDR1 is SSHAT, CDR2 FNYEAQ (reference sequence). CDR3 size: 16 residues. As concerns this clone: The target antigen is unknown. One end of the junction fails to match germline, which may point to a read error.

Regarding time point: neoterminal ileum biopsy at postoperative endoscopy, about 6 months after surgery. Per sample, roughly 0.5 micrograms of biopsy DNA were TCRB immunosequenced. The method was immunoSEQ multiplex PCR; TCRdb's version includes in-frame clones alone and lacks a portion of them. Of more than 60,000 clones in the sample, 85% to 90% were seen once. Sequences were obtained from ileal tissue. The chain combines TRBV7-7 with TRBJ2-1; 11 bases map to TRBD2. The source is an adult with Crohn's disease. This CDR3 is CASSQDLAGGRNEQFF. Written as DNA, the CDR3 is TGTGCTAGCAGCCAAGACCTAGCGGGAGGCCGCAATGAGCAGTTCTTC.